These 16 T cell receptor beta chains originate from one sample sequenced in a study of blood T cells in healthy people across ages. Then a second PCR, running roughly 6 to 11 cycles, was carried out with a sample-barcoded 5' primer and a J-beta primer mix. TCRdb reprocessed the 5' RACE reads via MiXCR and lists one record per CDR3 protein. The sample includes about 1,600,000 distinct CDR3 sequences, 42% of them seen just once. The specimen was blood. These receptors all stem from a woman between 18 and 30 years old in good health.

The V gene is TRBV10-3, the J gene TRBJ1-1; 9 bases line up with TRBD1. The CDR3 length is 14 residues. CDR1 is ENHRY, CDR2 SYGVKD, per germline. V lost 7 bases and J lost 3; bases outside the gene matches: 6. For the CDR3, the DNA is TGTGCCATCACCCCACAGGGGGCAGACACTGAAGCTTTCTTT. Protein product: CAITPQGADTEAFF.

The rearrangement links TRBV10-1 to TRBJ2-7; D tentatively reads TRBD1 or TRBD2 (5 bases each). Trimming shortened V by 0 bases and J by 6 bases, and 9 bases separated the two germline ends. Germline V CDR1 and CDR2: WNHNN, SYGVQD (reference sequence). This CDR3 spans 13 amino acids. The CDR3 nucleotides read TGCGCCAGCAGTGAGTCCGCTGGGGGCGAGCAGTACTTC. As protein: CASSESAGGEQYF.

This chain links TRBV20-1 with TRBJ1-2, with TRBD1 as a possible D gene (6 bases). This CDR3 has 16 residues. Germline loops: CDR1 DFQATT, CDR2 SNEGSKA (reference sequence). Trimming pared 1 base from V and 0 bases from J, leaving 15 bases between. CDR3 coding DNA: TGCAGTGCTAGAGTTCCAGGGGCAGGAGCTAACTATGGCTACACCTTC. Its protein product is CSARVPGAGANYGYTF.

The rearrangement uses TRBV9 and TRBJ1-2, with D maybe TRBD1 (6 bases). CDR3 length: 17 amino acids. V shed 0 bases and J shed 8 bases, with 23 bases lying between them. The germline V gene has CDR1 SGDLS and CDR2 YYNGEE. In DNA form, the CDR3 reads TGTGCCAGCAGCGTAGAGGCAGGGGTCGTACCTATGGGCGGCTACACCTTC. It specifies CASSVEAGVVPMGGYTF.

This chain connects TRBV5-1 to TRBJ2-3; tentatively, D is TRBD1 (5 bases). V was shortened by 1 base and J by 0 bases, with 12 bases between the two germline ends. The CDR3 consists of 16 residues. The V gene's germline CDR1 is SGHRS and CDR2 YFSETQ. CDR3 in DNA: TGCGCCAGCAGCTTGACCAGGCCAGGGAGCACAGATACGCAGTATTTT. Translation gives CASSLTRPGSTDTQYF. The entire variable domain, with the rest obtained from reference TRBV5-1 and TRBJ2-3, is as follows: KAGVTQTPRYLIKTRGQQVTLSCSPISGHRSVSWYQQTPGQGLQFLFEYFSETQRNKGNFPGRFSGRQFSNSRSEMNVSTLELGDSALYLCASSLTRPGSTDTQYFGPGTRLTVL.

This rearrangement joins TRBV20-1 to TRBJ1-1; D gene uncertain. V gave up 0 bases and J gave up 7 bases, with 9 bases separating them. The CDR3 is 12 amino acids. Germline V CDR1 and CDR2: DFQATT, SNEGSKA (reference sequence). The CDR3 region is CSARDLAGEAFF. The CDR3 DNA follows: TGCAGTGCTAGAGATCTGGCAGGTGAAGCTTTCTTT.

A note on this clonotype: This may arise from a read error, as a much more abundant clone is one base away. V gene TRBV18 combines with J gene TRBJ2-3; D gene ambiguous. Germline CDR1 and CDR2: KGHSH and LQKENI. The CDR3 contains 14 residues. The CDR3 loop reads CTSSPATSTDTQYF. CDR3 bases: TGTACCAGCTCACCGGCAACCAGCACAGATACGCAGTATTTT.

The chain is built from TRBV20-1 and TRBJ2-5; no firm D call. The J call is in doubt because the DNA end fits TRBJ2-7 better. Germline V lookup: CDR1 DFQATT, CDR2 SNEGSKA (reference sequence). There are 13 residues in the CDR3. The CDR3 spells CSAQTSPYYEQYF. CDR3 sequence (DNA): TGCAGTGCGCAGACTTCTCCTTACTACGAGCAGTACTTC.

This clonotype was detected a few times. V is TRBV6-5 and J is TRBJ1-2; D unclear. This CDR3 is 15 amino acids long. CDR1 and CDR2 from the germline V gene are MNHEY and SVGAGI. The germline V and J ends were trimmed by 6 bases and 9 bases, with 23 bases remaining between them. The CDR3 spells CASSRTGARVTSYTF. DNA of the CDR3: TGTGCCAGCAGCCGCACCGGAGCAAGGGTTACGAGCTACACCTTC.

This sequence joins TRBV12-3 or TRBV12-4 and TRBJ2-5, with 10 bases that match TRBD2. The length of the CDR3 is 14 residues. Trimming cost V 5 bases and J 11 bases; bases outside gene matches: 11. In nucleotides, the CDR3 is TGTGCCAGCAGTGTAGGCCTAGCGGGAGCGAGGCAGTACTTC. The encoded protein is CASSVGLAGARQYF.

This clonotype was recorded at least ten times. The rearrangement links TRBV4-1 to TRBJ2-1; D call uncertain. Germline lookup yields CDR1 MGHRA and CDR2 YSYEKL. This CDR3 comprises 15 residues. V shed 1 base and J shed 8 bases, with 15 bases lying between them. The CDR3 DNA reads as TGCGCCAGCAGCCAAGGAAGTTACTTGCGGCATGAGCAGTTCTTC. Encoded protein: CASSQGSYLRHEQFF.

Here the CDR3 DNA reads TGTGCCACCAGTGATGTCCCTGGACAGGGGGACGTAAAATACAATGAGCAGTTCTTC. Its protein is CATSDVPGQGDVKYNEQFF. This chain links TRBV24-1 with TRBJ2-1; TRBD1 matches at 10 bases. The trim removed 3 bases at V and 4 bases at J, leaving 14 bases unmatched. The V gene's germline CDR1 is KGHDR and CDR2 SFDVKD. This CDR3 has 19 residues.

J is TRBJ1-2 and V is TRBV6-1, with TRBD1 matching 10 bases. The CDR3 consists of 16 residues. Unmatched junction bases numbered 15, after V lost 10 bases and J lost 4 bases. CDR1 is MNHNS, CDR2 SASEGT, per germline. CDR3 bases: TGTGCCACTCCCCGGGACAGGGGATTCCCCTCCTATGGCTACACCTTC. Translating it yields CATPRDRGFPSYGYTF.

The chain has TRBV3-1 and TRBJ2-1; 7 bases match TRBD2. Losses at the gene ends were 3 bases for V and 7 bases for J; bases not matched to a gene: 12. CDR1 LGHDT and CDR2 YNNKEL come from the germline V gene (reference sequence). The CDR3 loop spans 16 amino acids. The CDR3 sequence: CASSQYGAGVANEQFF. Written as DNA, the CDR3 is TGTGCCAGCAGCCAGTACGGGGCGGGGGTTGCTAATGAGCAGTTCTTC.

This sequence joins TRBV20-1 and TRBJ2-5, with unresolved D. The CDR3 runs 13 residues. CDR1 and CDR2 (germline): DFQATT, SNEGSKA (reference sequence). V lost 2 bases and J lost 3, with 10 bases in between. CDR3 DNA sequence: TGCAGTGCTAGAAGGGCACAGAAAGAGACCCAGTACTTC. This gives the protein CSARRAQKETQYF.

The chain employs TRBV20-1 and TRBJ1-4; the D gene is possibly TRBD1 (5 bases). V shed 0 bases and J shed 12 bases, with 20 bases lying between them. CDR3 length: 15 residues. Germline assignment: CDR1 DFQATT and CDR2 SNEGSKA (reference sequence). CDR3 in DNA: TGCAGTGCTAGAGATCGGGGTCGGGACCTAGGAGAACTGTTTTTT. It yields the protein CSARDRGRDLGELFF.